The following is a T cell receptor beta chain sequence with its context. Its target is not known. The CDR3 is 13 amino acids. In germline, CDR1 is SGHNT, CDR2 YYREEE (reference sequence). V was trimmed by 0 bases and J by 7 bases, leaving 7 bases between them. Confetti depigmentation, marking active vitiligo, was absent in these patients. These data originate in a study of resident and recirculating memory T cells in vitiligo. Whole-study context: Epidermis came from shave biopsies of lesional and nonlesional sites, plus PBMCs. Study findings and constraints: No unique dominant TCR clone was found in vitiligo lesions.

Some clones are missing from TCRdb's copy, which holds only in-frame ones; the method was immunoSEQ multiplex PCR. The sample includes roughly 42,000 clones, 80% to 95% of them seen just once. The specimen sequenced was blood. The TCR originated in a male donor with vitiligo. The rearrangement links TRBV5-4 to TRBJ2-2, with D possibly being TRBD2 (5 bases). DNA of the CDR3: TGTGCCAGCAGCTTGGATGCGGGCGGGGAGCTGTTTTTT. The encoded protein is CASSLDAGGELFF.